The rows below give T cell receptor beta chains drawn from one sample of a study of cytomegalovirus exposure and HLA in healthy donors. Only in-frame clones appear in the TCRdb table, and some are missing; sequencing was by immunoSEQ multiplex PCR. The sample lists fewer than 85,000 clones, about two thirds occurring once. Specimen: PBMCs. The receptors stem from a woman in her 40s in good health and CMV-seropositive. The CDR3 runs from the conserved cysteine through the conserved F or W. Each record gives: J gene, V gene, D gene, clone size, CDR3 protein, CDR3 DNA. The D gene is left open where the match is weak. Clone size is not always given. Where it is, it says once, few, many or a class for expanded clones.

J gene: TRBJ2-1
V gene: TRBV2
D gene: .
clone size: .
CDR3 protein: CASSLFKLMSSYNEQFF
CDR3 DNA: TGTGCCAGCAGCCTTTTCAAACTCATGAGCTCCTACAATGAGCAGTTCTTC

J gene: TRBJ1-3
V gene: TRBV5-1
D gene: .
clone size: .
CDR3 protein: CASSLAGYGNTIYF
CDR3 DNA: TGCGCCAGCAGCTTGGCGGGTTACGGAAACACCATATATTTT

J gene: TRBJ2-2
V gene: TRBV10-1
D gene: .
clone size: .
CDR3 protein: CASSVLATGELFF
CDR3 DNA: TGCGCCAGCAGTGTGCTGGCAACCGGGGAGCTGTTTTTT

J gene: TRBJ2-2
V gene: TRBV7-3
D gene: .
clone size: few
CDR3 protein: CASSQSNTGELFF
CDR3 DNA: TGTGCCAGCAGCCAATCGAACACCGGGGAGCTGTTTTTT

J gene: TRBJ2-3
V gene: TRBV10-3
D gene: .
clone size: .
CDR3 protein: CAISESMEGHADTQYF
CDR3 DNA: TGTGCCATCAGTGAGTCGATGGAGGGGCACGCAGATACGCAGTATTTT

J gene: TRBJ2-3
V gene: TRBV9
D gene: .
clone size: .
CDR3 protein: CASSTQTAPGGQYF
CDR3 DNA: TGTGCCAGCAGCACTCAGACGGCCCCAGGAGGGCAGTATTTT

J gene: TRBJ2-7
V gene: TRBV27
D gene: .
clone size: .
CDR3 protein: CASSPYLAAPYEQYF
CDR3 DNA: TGTGCCAGCAGTCCCTACCTTGCGGCACCCTACGAGCAGTACTTC

J gene: TRBJ1-1
V gene: TRBV5-6
D gene: TRBD1
clone size: .
CDR3 protein: CASSFSGTGTAAFF
CDR3 DNA: TGTGCCAGCAGCTTTTCCGGGACAGGTACGGCAGCTTTCTTT

J gene: TRBJ1-2
V gene: TRBV5-5
D gene: .
clone size: .
CDR3 protein: CASSGDFYGYTF
CDR3 DNA: TGTGCCAGCAGCGGGGACTTCTATGGCTACACCTTC

J gene: TRBJ1-3
V gene: TRBV28
D gene: .
clone size: .
CDR3 protein: CASSSTGQGNTIYF
CDR3 DNA: TGTGCCAGCAGTTCAACCGGGCAGGGGAACACCATATATTTT

J gene: TRBJ1-1
V gene: TRBV5-6
D gene: .
clone size: .
CDR3 protein: CASSPRGGGDTEAFF
CDR3 DNA: TGTGCCAGCAGCCCCCGGGGAGGAGGGGACACTGAAGCTTTCTTT

J gene: TRBJ1-4
V gene: TRBV19
D gene: .
clone size: few
CDR3 protein: CASSSPAGGDEKLFF
CDR3 DNA: TGTGCCAGTAGTAGCCCCGCGGGTGGAGATGAAAAACTGTTTTTT

J gene: TRBJ1-5
V gene: TRBV30
D gene: TRBD1
clone size: .
CDR3 protein: CAWNYRGPQHF
CDR3 DNA: TGTGCCTGGAACTACAGGGGACCCCAGCATTTT

J gene: TRBJ1-3
V gene: TRBV9
D gene: TRBD1
clone size: .
CDR3 protein: CASSVTGDGGNTIYF
CDR3 DNA: TGTGCCAGCAGCGTGACAGGGGACGGTGGAAACACCATATATTTT

J gene: TRBJ1-1
V gene: TRBV2
D gene: TRBD1
clone size: .
CDR3 protein: CASSERRQGEAFF
CDR3 DNA: TGTGCCAGCAGTGAAAGGAGACAGGGTGAAGCTTTCTTT

J gene: TRBJ2-2
V gene: TRBV29-1
D gene: TRBD1
clone size: .
CDR3 protein: CSVGDRGTGELFF
CDR3 DNA: TGCAGCGTTGGAGACAGGGGCACCGGGGAGCTGTTTTTT

J gene: TRBJ1-6
V gene: TRBV7-9
D gene: TRBD1
clone size: .
CDR3 protein: CASSSTTKPGARGPPLHF
CDR3 DNA: TGTGCCAGCAGCTCCACCACTAAACCTGGGGCAAGGGGGCCACCCCTCCACTTT

J gene: TRBJ2-3
V gene: TRBV29-1
D gene: .
clone size: .
CDR3 protein: CSVLQGNLRADTQYF
CDR3 DNA: TGCAGCGTCCTACAGGGAAATCTCAGGGCAGATACGCAGTATTTT

J gene: TRBJ1-2
V gene: TRBV19
D gene: TRBD1
clone size: few
CDR3 protein: CASSGGPDRVVYGYTF
CDR3 DNA: TGTGCCAGTAGCGGGGGACCGGACAGGGTAGTCTATGGCTACACCTTC

J gene: TRBJ2-7
V gene: TRBV5-1
D gene: .
clone size: .
CDR3 protein: CASSVDSYYEQYF
CDR3 DNA: TGCGCCAGCAGCGTGGACAGTTACTACGAGCAGTACTTC

J gene: TRBJ2-5
V gene: TRBV6-1
D gene: .
clone size: .
CDR3 protein: CASDRRGGQETQYF
CDR3 DNA: TGTGCCAGCGATAGAAGGGGGGGACAAGAGACCCAGTACTTC

J gene: TRBJ2-5
V gene: TRBV7-6
D gene: TRBD2
clone size: .
CDR3 protein: CASSLGTSGDQETQYF
CDR3 DNA: TGTGCCAGCAGCTTAGGGACTAGCGGAGACCAAGAGACCCAGTACTTC

J gene: TRBJ2-3
V gene: TRBV5-1
D gene: TRBD2
clone size: many
CDR3 protein: CASSFGTSPDTQYF
CDR3 DNA: TGCGCCAGCAGCTTCGGGACTAGCCCAGATACGCAGTATTTT

J gene: TRBJ1-1
V gene: TRBV29-1
D gene: TRBD1
clone size: .
CDR3 protein: CSAGGGQGYTEAFF
CDR3 DNA: TGCAGCGCCGGCGGGGGACAGGGCTACACTGAAGCTTTCTTT

J gene: TRBJ2-5
V gene: TRBV11-2
D gene: TRBD2
clone size: .
CDR3 protein: CASSLGTSGGYQETQYF
CDR3 DNA: TGTGCCAGCAGCCTCGGGACTAGCGGGGGGTACCAAGAGACCCAGTACTTC

J gene: TRBJ1-1
V gene: TRBV30
D gene: .
clone size: few
CDR3 protein: CAWSVTENTEAFF
CDR3 DNA: TGTGCCTGGAGTGTAACAGAAAACACTGAAGCTTTCTTT

J gene: TRBJ2-5
V gene: TRBV5-6
D gene: TRBD2
clone size: few
CDR3 protein: CASSPSGAGVETQYF
CDR3 DNA: TGTGCCAGCAGCCCGAGTGGAGCGGGGGTAGAGACCCAGTACTTC

J gene: TRBJ1-4
V gene: TRBV25-1
D gene: .
clone size: .
CDR3 protein: CASAGGGDEKLFF
CDR3 DNA: TGTGCCTCGGCGGGGGGGGGAGACGAAAAACTGTTTTTT

J gene: TRBJ1-4
V gene: TRBV2
D gene: .
clone size: .
CDR3 protein: CASSSPTGTDNEKLFF
CDR3 DNA: TGTGCCAGCAGTTCACCTACAGGAACGGATAATGAAAAACTGTTTTTT

J gene: TRBJ2-7
V gene: TRBV6-5
D gene: .
clone size: .
CDR3 protein: CASRTGPMGSYEQYF
CDR3 DNA: TGTGCCAGCAGGACAGGCCCTATGGGATCTTACGAGCAGTACTTC

J gene: TRBJ1-3
V gene: TRBV6-5
D gene: .
clone size: few
CDR3 protein: CASSYLGPSSGNTIYF
CDR3 DNA: TGTGCCAGCAGTTACCTGGGGCCGTCCTCTGGAAACACCATATATTTT

J gene: TRBJ1-6
V gene: TRBV5-6
D gene: TRBD1
clone size: .
CDR3 protein: CASSQLSGGSPLHF
CDR3 DNA: TGTGCCAGCAGCCAACTCTCAGGGGGTTCACCCCTCCACTTT

J gene: TRBJ2-5
V gene: TRBV10-3
D gene: .
clone size: .
CDR3 protein: CAISAGRQETQYF
CDR3 DNA: TGTGCCATCAGCGCGGGGCGCCAAGAGACCCAGTACTTC

J gene: TRBJ1-2
V gene: TRBV6-6
D gene: .
clone size: few
CDR3 protein: CASRPPGVNYGYTF
CDR3 DNA: TGTGCCAGCAGACCTCCGGGGGTTAACTATGGCTACACCTTC

J gene: TRBJ1-5
V gene: TRBV4-1
D gene: TRBD1
clone size: .
CDR3 protein: CASSQGGTGIFGQPQHF
CDR3 DNA: TGCGCCAGCAGCCAAGGAGGGACAGGGATTTTCGGACAGCCCCAGCATTTT

J gene: TRBJ2-7
V gene: TRBV30
D gene: TRBD1
clone size: few
CDR3 protein: CAWSSRQGARISYEQYF
CDR3 DNA: TGTGCCTGGAGTTCTCGGCAGGGGGCGCGAATTTCCTACGAGCAGTACTTC

J gene: TRBJ2-7
V gene: TRBV9
D gene: TRBD1
clone size: few
CDR3 protein: CASSQSLDRGYYEQYF
CDR3 DNA: TGTGCCAGCAGCCAATCATTGGACAGGGGGTATTACGAGCAGTACTTC

J gene: TRBJ1-1
V gene: TRBV21-1
D gene: .
clone size: .
CDR3 protein: CASSLARGGTEAFF
CDR3 DNA: TGTGCCAGCAGCCTGGCCCGGGGTGGCACTGAAGCTTTCTTT

J gene: TRBJ2-5
V gene: TRBV5-6
D gene: .
clone size: .
CDR3 protein: CASSLWDTYQETQYF
CDR3 DNA: TGTGCCAGCAGCCTTTGGGACACCTACCAAGAGACCCAGTACTTC

J gene: TRBJ1-1
V gene: TRBV6-6
D gene: .
clone size: .
CDR3 protein: CASSPTGNTEAFF
CDR3 DNA: TGTGCCAGCAGCCCGACAGGGAACACTGAAGCTTTCTTT

J gene: TRBJ2-1
V gene: TRBV29-1
D gene: .
clone size: .
CDR3 protein: CSAADSNNEQFF
CDR3 DNA: TGCAGCGCCGCGGACAGTAACAATGAGCAGTTCTTC

J gene: TRBJ1-2
V gene: TRBV13
D gene: .
clone size: .
CDR3 protein: CASSKASRSYTF
CDR3 DNA: TGTGCCAGCAGCAAAGCCTCCCGTTCCTACACCTTC

J gene: TRBJ1-1
V gene: TRBV19
D gene: .
clone size: .
CDR3 protein: CASSISGQQAFF
CDR3 DNA: TGTGCCAGTAGTATAAGTGGACAGCAAGCTTTCTTT